The 5 T cell receptor beta chains presented below share a single source sample, sequenced in a study of cytomegalovirus exposure and HLA in healthy donors (TCRdb year 2017). The method behind the library was the immunoSEQ multiplex PCR assay. The multiplex PCR relied on a mix of 60 forward primers for TCR Vbeta segments and 13 reverse primers for TCR Jbeta segments. This immuneACCESS table, as held by TCRdb, lists in-frame sequences with V and J called but not all clones. Of the missing ones, under half trace to an unresolved V gene in checked studies; the others have no known cause. The sample table contains roughly 190,000 clones; only one count was recorded for around 86% of them. The top ten clonotypes cover over 1% of the sample. The sample consisted of PBMCs. Every receptor here comes from a man aged 25-45 years in good health and CMV-seronegative.

CDR3: CASSQGQPTYEQYF. The CDR3 nucleotides read TGTGCCAGCAGTCAAGGACAGCCGACCTACGAGCAGTACTTC. The chain joins TRBV7-2 to TRBJ2-7; D is possibly TRBD1 (6 bases). V was cut by 6 bases and J by 2 bases, with 14 bases left in between. The CDR3 contains 14 residues. Germline V gene data show CDR1 as SGHTA and CDR2 as FQGNSA.

The gene calls are TRBV9 and TRBJ2-1; 7 bases are shared with TRBD2. The ends lost 0 bases at V and 6 bases at J; junction bases unmatched: 3. CDR1 is SGDLS and CDR2 is YYNGEE in the germline V gene. The CDR3 is 14 residues long. The CDR3: CASSVGLASNEQFF. For the CDR3, the DNA is TGTGCCAGCAGCGTAGGACTAGCATCCAATGAGCAGTTCTTC.

On this clone: One end of the junction does not line up with germline, which may come from a read error. The chain uses TRBV7-7 and TRBJ2-5, with D unclear. The V gene's germline CDR1 is SSHAT and CDR2 FNYEAQ (reference sequence). There are 14 residues in the CDR3. The CDR3 DNA sequence: TGTGCTAGCAGCCGTGGTACGGTGCAAGAGACCCAGTACTTC. It specifies CASSRGTVQETQYF.

The gene calls are TRBV11-2 and TRBJ2-1; tentative D call: TRBD2 (5 bases). Germline-derived CDR1 and CDR2 are SGHAT and FQNNGV. The CDR3 extends over 14 amino acids. V lost 5 bases to trimming and J lost 15 bases, with 23 bases between them. The CDR3 sequence is CASSLMVAGRDRFF. CDR3 coding DNA: TGTGCCAGCAGCCTAATGGTGGCGGGCCGGGATCGGTTCTTC.

The chain links TRBV27 to TRBJ1-1; TRBD1 might be the D (5 bases). The germline gives CDR1 MNHEY, CDR2 SMNVEV (reference sequence). This CDR3 region has 13 residues. The V end was cut by 0 bases, the J end by 6 bases, with 8 bases between. In DNA, the CDR3 is TGTGCCAGCAGTTTATCGATAGGGGCTGAAGCTTTCTTT. Translated, it gives CASSLSIGAEAFF.